Following are 10 T cell receptor beta chains from one sample sequenced in a study of T cell responses to AZD1222 COVID-19 vaccine (TCRdb year 2021). Library generation was performed with the immunoSEQ multiplex PCR assay. TCRdb took this table from immuneACCESS and kept in-frame rearrangements with V and J called. Such tables lack part of the clones; where checked against another copy, unresolved V genes explain under half of the gap, and the rest is unexplained. Within this sample are about 68,000 clones, with 88% of them counted one time only. About 8.2% of the sample lies in the top ten. The time point label corresponds to: baseline before first vaccination. Sequenced material: peripheral blood, taken on day 0 of AZD1222 vaccination. The receptor set was obtained from an adult in good health.

Concerning this clone: The junction and the germline gene differ at one end; a read error may be behind it. The rearrangement links TRBV6-2 or TRBV6-3 to TRBJ2-1; TRBD2 matches 7 bases. Per germline, CDR1 MNHEY and CDR2 SVGEGT. The CDR3 spans 15 residues. The CDR3 region has the DNA TGTGCCAGCACTTACCTCGCGACTAGCCACAATGAGCAGTTCTTC. This translates into CASTYLATSHNEQFF.

The chain uses TRBV7-8 and TRBJ2-7; a weak D match, TRBD2 (5 bases). This CDR3 region has 15 residues. Looked up from germline, CDR1 is SGHVS and CDR2 is FQNEAQ. V was shortened by 4 bases and J by 5 bases, with 18 bases between the two germline ends. The CDR3 is CASSSWVWENHEQYF. CDR3 coding DNA: TGTGCCAGCAGCTCGTGGGTTTGGGAGAACCACGAGCAGTACTTC.

The chain is built from TRBV29-1 and TRBJ2-1, with 11 bases fitting TRBD2. Germline CDR1 is SQVTM and CDR2 is ANQGSEA. V gave up 6 bases and J gave up 8 bases; unmatched junction bases: 9. The CDR3 extends over 14 amino acids. This CDR3 reads CSVISGRGGDEQFF. The CDR3 DNA reads as TGCAGCGTGATTAGCGGGAGGGGTGGGGATGAGCAGTTCTTC.

This clone is classed as medium-sized. The rearrangement uses TRBV7-2 and TRBJ2-5; tentatively, D is TRBD2 (5 bases). Looked up from germline, CDR1 is SGHTA and CDR2 is FQGNSA. The V gene lost 4 bases and the J gene lost 10 bases, with 10 bases spanning the gap. The CDR3 has 11 amino acids. The CDR3 reads CASSSGGRQYF. CDR3 bases: TGTGCCAGCAGCTCCGGCGGGCGCCAGTACTTC.

The J gene is TRBJ2-3, the V gene TRBV11-2; 10 bases match TRBD2. V shed 4 bases and J 0 bases; nucleotides not matched to a gene: 1. Per germline, CDR1 SGHAT and CDR2 FQNNGV. CDR3 length: 15 amino acids. For the CDR3, the DNA is TGTGCCAGCAGCTGGACTAGCGGTAGCACAGATACGCAGTATTTT. Translation gives CASSWTSGSTDTQYF.

The chain uses TRBV16 and TRBJ2-3, with D maybe TRBD2 (5 bases). This CDR3 has 17 residues. In germline, CDR1 is KGHSY, CDR2 FQNENV. V lost 2 bases, J lost 3 bases, and 18 bases lay in between. Written as DNA, the CDR3 is TGTGCCAGCAGCCAACCCCCGAGTCCACAGCGGACAGATACGCAGTATTTT. It encodes CASSQPPSPQRTDTQYF.

By sample share, this clone is medium-sized. This sequence joins TRBV12-3 or TRBV12-4 and TRBJ2-7; no clear D. The V end was cut by 9 bases, the J end by 6 bases, with 18 bases between. The length of the CDR3 is 13 residues. This chain's CDR3 is CASTRSESSEQYF. As DNA, the CDR3 is TGTGCCAGTACTCGGTCCGAGTCTAGCGAGCAGTACTTC.

This clone was recorded once. V and J are TRBV6-2 or TRBV6-3 and TRBJ1-2; the D is unclear. Trimming took off 3 bases at V and 3 bases at J, with 11 bases between the two ends. This CDR3 comprises 14 residues. The germline V gene has CDR1 MNHEY and CDR2 SVGEGT. The CDR3 reads CASSYEGLDYGYTF. The DNA for the CDR3 is TGTGCCAGCAGTTATGAGGGATTGGACTATGGCTACACCTTC.

This clone was counted a single time. The genes are TRBV19 and TRBJ1-2; D remains unclear. Trimming took off 6 bases at V and 4 bases at J, with 15 bases between the two ends. Germline values: CDR1 LNHDA, CDR2 SQIVND (reference sequence). The CDR3 contains 14 residues. The CDR3: CASSGDLAGYGYTF. CDR3 DNA sequence: TGTGCCAGTAGCGGGGATTTGGCCGGCTATGGCTACACCTTC.

The chain has TRBV19 and TRBJ2-5; D gene unclear. V shed 3 bases and J shed 1 base, with 6 bases lying between them. This CDR3 is built from 13 residues. The germline V gene has CDR1 LNHDA and CDR2 SQIVND (reference sequence). This CDR3 reads CASSMSFQETQYF. The CDR3 nucleotides read TGTGCCAGTAGTATGTCCTTCCAAGAGACCCAGTACTTC. The entire variable domain, with the rest obtained from reference TRBV19 and TRBJ2-5, is as follows: DGGITQSPKYLFRKEGQNVTLSCEQNLNHDAMYWYRQDPGQGLRLIYYSQIVNDFQKGDIAEGYSVSREKKESFPLTVTSAQKNPTAFYLCASSMSFQETQYFGPGTRLLVL.